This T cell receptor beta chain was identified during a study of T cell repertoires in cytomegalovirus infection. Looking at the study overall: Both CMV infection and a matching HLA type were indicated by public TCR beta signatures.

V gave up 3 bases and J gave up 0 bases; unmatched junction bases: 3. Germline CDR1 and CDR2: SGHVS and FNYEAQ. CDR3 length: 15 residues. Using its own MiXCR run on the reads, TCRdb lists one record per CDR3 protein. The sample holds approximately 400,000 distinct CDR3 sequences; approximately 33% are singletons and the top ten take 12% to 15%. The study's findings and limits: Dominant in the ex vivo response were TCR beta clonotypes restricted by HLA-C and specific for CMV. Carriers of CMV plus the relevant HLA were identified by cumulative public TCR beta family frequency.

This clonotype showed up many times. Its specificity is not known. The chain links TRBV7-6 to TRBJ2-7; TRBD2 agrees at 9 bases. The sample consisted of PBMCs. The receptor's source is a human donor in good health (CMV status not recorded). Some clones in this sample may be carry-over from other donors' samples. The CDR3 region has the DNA TGTGCCAGCAGCTTGACTAGCGGTAACTCCTACGAGCAGTACTTC. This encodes CASSLTSGNSYEQYF.